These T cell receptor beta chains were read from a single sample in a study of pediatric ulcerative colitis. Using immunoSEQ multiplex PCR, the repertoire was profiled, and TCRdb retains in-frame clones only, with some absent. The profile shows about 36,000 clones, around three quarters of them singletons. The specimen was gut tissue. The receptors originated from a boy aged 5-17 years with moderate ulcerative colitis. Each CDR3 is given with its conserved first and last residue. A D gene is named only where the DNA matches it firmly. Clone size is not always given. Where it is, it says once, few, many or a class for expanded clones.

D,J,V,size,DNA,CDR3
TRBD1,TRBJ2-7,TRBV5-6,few,TGTGCCAGCAGCTTGGCCGGACAGGAGGCTTACGAGCAGTACTTC,CASSLAGQEAYEQYF
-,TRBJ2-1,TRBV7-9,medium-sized,TGTGCCAGCAGCTTACAGTTGGGCCCTCCCAACAAGTTCTTC,CASSLQLGPPNKFF
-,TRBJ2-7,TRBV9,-,TGTGCCAGCAGCCCAGGAAATACAGGGTCCACCTACGAGCAGTACTTC,CASSPGNTGSTYEQYF
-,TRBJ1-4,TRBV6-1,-,TGTGCCAGCCTATCAGGGAAACTGTTTTTT,CASLSGKLFF
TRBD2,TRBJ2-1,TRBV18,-,TGTGCCAGCCAACACCCCGCGGGAGGCGATGGGAATGAGCAGTTCTTC,CASQHPAGGDGNEQFF
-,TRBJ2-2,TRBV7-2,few,TGTGCCAGCAGTTTACGGGAGAGCGGGGAGCTGTTTTTT,CASSLRESGELFF
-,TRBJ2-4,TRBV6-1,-,TGTGCCAGCAGTGAAGGGGGAGGAGGAAACATTCAGTACTTC,CASSEGGGGNIQYF
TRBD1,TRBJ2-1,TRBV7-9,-,TGTGCCAGCAGCTTAGAAACAGGGGGCCATGAGCAGTTCTTC,CASSLETGGHEQFF
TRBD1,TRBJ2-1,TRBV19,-,TGTGCCAGTAGTCTAGGGGGCGTCTACAATGAGCAGTTCTTC,CASSLGGVYNEQFF
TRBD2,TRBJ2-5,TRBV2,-,TGTGCCAGCAGTGTTTCTAGCGGTGTTCCGACCCAGTACTTC,CASSVSSGVPTQYF
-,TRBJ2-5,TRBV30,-,TGTGCCTGGGGGCGACGTCGGAGACCTACCGAGACCCAGTACTTC,CAWGRRRRPTETQYF
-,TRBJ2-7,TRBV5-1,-,TGCGCCAGCAGCTTGGGCCCACGGGGCCCTACCTACGAGCAGTACTTC,CASSLGPRGPTYEQYF
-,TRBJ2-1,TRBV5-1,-,TGCGCCAGCAGCTTGGCTTGGAGGGTGACAAGAGGCAATGAGCAGTTCTTC,CASSLAWRVTRGNEQFF
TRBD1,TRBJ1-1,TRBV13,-,TGTGCCAGCAGCTTAGAAGGACAGGGGGGCACTGAAGCTTTCTTT,CASSLEGQGGTEAFF
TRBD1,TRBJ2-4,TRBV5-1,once,TGCGCCAGCAGCACATTAACGGGACAGGGAACTCAGTACTTC,CASSTLTGQGTQYF
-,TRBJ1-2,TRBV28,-,TGTGCCAGCAGTTTCGGCGCGGGCTATGGCTACACCTTC,CASSFGAGYGYTF
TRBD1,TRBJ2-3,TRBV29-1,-,TGCAGCGTAGAGAGGACAGGGGGGTTCACAGATACGCAGTATTTT,CSVERTGGFTDTQYF
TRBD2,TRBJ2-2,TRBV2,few,TGTGCCAGCAGTGTAGGAGGGAGGGCCACCGGGGAGCTGTTTTTT,CASSVGGRATGELFF
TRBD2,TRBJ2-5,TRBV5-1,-,TGCGCCAGCAGCTTCGCGGGAGAGCCCCAAGAGACCCAGTACTTC,CASSFAGEPQETQYF
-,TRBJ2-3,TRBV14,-,TGTGCCAGCAGCCAAGATTGGTCTACCTCAACAGATACGCAGTATTTT,CASSQDWSTSTDTQYF
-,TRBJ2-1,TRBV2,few,TGTGCCAGCAGTGAAACGGACCCGATGGGGGAGCAGTTCTTC,CASSETDPMGEQFF
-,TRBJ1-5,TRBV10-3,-,TGTGCCATCAGTGAGTCGATGCAGGGTGGCAATCAGCCCCAGCATTTT,CAISESMQGGNQPQHF
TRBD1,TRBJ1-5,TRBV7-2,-,TGTGCCAGCAGCTTAAACAGGGGATTCAATCAGCCCCAGCATTTT,CASSLNRGFNQPQHF
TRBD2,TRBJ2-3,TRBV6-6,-,TGTGCCAGCCACGGACTAGCGGGTTGGGCAGATACGCAGTATTTT,CASHGLAGWADTQYF
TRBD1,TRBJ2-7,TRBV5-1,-,TGCGCCAGCAGCGGAGGAGACAGGGTCTACGAGCAGTACTTC,CASSGGDRVYEQYF
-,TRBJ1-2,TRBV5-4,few,TGTGCCAGCAGCCCCCAATGGGGGGACTATGGCTACACCTTC,CASSPQWGDYGYTF
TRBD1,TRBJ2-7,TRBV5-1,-,TGCGCCAGCAGCCCCGGGACAGACACCTACGAGCAGTACTTC,CASSPGTDTYEQYF
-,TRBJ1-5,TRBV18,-,TGTGCCAGCTCACCAAATGTTCAGGGCCAGCCCCAGCATTTT,CASSPNVQGQPQHF
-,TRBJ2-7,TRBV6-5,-,TGTGCCAGCAGTCTACAGGGTCGTAGCTACGAGCAGTACTTC,CASSLQGRSYEQYF
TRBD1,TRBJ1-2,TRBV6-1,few,TGTGCCAGCAACAACCGGGACAGGGAAGTTGGCTACACCTTC,CASNNRDREVGYTF
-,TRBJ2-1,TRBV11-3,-,TGTGCCAGCAGCAGTGGGTGGGAGGGGGGCCGCTACAATGAGCAGTTCTTC,CASSSGWEGGRYNEQFF
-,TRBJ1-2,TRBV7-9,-,TGTGCCAGCAGCTTAGGCGCCATCTCGACGGTAATTAACTATGGCTACACCTTC,CASSLGAISTVINYGYTF
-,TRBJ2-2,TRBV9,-,TGTGCCAGCAGCGTCACGCCAGGGGCCCCCGGGGAGCTGTTTTTT,CASSVTPGAPGELFF
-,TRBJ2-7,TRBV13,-,TGTGCCAGCAGCCCGTCTTGGTCCGAGCAGTACTTC,CASSPSWSEQYF
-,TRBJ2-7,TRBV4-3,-,TGCGCCAGCAGCCAAGTGGGGACGGGGGACAGCTCCTACGAGCAGTACTTC,CASSQVGTGDSSYEQYF
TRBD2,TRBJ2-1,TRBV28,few,TGTGCCAGCAGTTTACTAGCGGGAGCCAACAATGAGCAGTTCTTC,CASSLLAGANNEQFF
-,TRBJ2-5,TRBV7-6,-,TGTGCCAGCAGGGGGGGTGAGACCCAGTACTTC,CASRGGETQYF
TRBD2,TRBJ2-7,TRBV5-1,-,TGCGCCAGCAGCTTGGCCGGGGACTACTACGAGCAGTACTTC,CASSLAGDYYEQYF
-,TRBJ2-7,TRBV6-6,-,TGTGCCAGCCAGGACCCCCGGGGGAACGAGCAGTACTTC,CASQDPRGNEQYF
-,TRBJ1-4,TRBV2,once,TGTGCCAGCAGTGTATTGGGGTTAGATGAAAAACTGTTTTTT,CASSVLGLDEKLFF
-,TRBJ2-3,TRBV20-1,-,TGCAGTGCCACGCGGGGAGATACGCAGTATTTT,CSATRGDTQYF
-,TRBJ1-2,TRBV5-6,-,TGTGCCAGCAGCCCCCAGGTTATCGCTGGCTACACCTTC,CASSPQVIAGYTF
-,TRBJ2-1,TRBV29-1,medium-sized,TGCAGCGTTGAAGATCTGCGGGGTAAATTTCGGAATGAGCAGTTCTTC,CSVEDLRGKFRNEQFF
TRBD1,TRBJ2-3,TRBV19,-,TGTGCCAGTAGCCGGACCGGGACAGGGGGCGCATATACGCAGTATTTT,CASSRTGTGGAYTQYF
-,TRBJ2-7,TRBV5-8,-,TGTGCCAGCAGCTTAACAGGTGGACACTTC,CASSLTGGHF
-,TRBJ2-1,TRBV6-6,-,TGTGCCAGCCTCGGAGGCTCCTACAATGAGCAGTTCTTC,CASLGGSYNEQFF
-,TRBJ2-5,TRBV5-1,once,TGCGCCAGCAGCTTGGTGGGGAGGGAGACCCAGTACTTC,CASSLVGRETQYF